This TCR beta chain is drawn from a study of graft-versus-host responses after intestinal transplantation. Notes on the study in general: GvH clones surfaced in recipient marrow, some emerging earlier in ileum or blood.

The CDR3 length is 19 residues. Losses at the gene ends were 0 bases for V and 1 base for J; bases not matched to a gene: 11. Germline CDR1 and CDR2: SGHAT and FQNNGV. A note on this clone: What it recognizes is unknown.

The protocol was immunoSEQ multiplex PCR, while the TCRdb copy is restricted to in-frame clones and leaves out a portion. The table records about 70,000 clones, roughly 94% of them present only once. This TCR was recovered from a human donor who received an intestinal transplant. V and J are TRBV11-2 and TRBJ1-3, with 8 bases lining up with TRBD1. The material was unstimulated CD8+ T cells sorted from spleen or lymph node cells, obtained before intestinal transplant. The DNA for the CDR3 is TGTGCCAGCAGCTTAGATGGCTTCCGGGACAGGCTATCTGGAAACACCATATATTTT. Its translation is CASSLDGFRDRLSGNTIYF.